Listed below are T cell receptor beta chains from one sample, sequenced in a study of blood T cells in healthy people across ages. TCRdb re-called the 5' RACE reads with MiXCR, one entry per CDR3 protein. The sample shows about 640,000 distinct CDR3 sequences, about 53% of them seen only once. Material: blood. The receptors were gathered from a man in his sixties in good health. The CDR3 runs from the conserved cysteine through the conserved F or W. The D gene is left open where the match is weak. The size of a clone is reported for some rows only, either as once, few or many, or as a class for expanded clones.

cdr3_length j_call clone_size v_call d_call cdr3_nt cdr3_aa
13 TRBJ1-2 . TRBV5-1 . TGCGCCAGCAGCCAGACGAATAACTATGGCTACACCTTC CASSQTNNYGYTF
13 TRBJ2-7 . TRBV18 TRBD1 TGTGCCAGCTCACCAGGACAGGGACAGGAGCAGTACTTC CASSPGQGQEQYF
14 TRBJ2-5 few TRBV3-1 . TGTGCCAGCAGCCCCGCAGGGCGCCAAGAGACCCAGTACTTC CASSPAGRQETQYF
14 TRBJ1-2 . TRBV6-5 . TGTGCCAGCAGTTATGAACCGGGCCTTGGGGGCTACACCTTC CASSYEPGLGGYTF
15 TRBJ2-5 . TRBV5-1 . TGCGCCAGCAGCTTGGGACAGAGCGCAGGGAAGACCCAGTACTTC CASSLGQSAGKTQYF
15 TRBJ2-3 . TRBV2 . TGTGCCAGCAGTGCGGGGGGCTCTCTCACAGATACGCAGTATTTT CASSAGGSLTDTQYF
11 TRBJ2-1 few TRBV2 TRBD1 TGTGCCAGCGGGGACAGGGTAAAGCAGTTCTTC CASGDRVKQFF
13 TRBJ2-6 few TRBV29-1 . TGCAGCGTTGAGGGGACTGGGGCCAACGTCCTGACTTTC CSVEGTGANVLTF
13 TRBJ2-1 few TRBV5-8 . TGTGCCAGCAGCTTGTGGGCTAGTCCTGAGCAGTTCTTC CASSLWASPEQFF
16 TRBJ2-1 few TRBV4-1 TRBD2 TGCGCCAGCAGCCAAGATATGGGACTAGCGGTAGATGAGCAGTTCTTC CASSQDMGLAVDEQFF
14 TRBJ2-7 . TRBV5-1 . TGCGCCAGCAGCTTGGGTGACGGAACCTACGAGCAGTACTTC CASSLGDGTYEQYF
15 TRBJ2-2 . TRBV5-1 TRBD1 TGCGCCAGCAGCCCCACAGGGGCGTCGCAGGGGGAGCTGTTTTTT CASSPTGASQGELFF
14 TRBJ2-2 . TRBV29-1 TRBD2 TGCAGCGGGGGTTTTAGCGGGGACACCGGGGAGCTGTTTTTT CSGGFSGDTGELFF
16 TRBJ2-3 . TRBV6-1 TRBD2 TGTGCCAGCAGGAGACAACCGGGGACTAGTACAGATACGCAGTATTTT CASRRQPGTSTDTQYF
16 TRBJ2-3 . TRBV9 . TGTGCCAGCAGCGTAGCTAGGCTAGCGTTCACAGATACGCAGTATTTT CASSVARLAFTDTQYF
16 TRBJ1-5 . TRBV6-6 TRBD1 TGTGCCAGCAGTTACTTGGGGACAGGGGGCAATCAGCCCCAGCATTTT CASSYLGTGGNQPQHF
13 TRBJ2-1 . TRBV5-1 . TGCGCCAGCAGCTTGGTAGCAGGACGTGAGCAGTTCTTC CASSLVAGREQFF
11 TRBJ1-1 . TRBV28 . TGTGCAACGACAGGGAACACTGAAGCTTTCTTT CATTGNTEAFF
15 TRBJ1-5 . TRBV13 TRBD1 TGTGCCATTCGCCGGGGACAGGTTTGCAATCAGCCCCAGCATTTT CAIRRGQVCNQPQHF
13 TRBJ2-5 . TRBV28 TRBD1 TGTGCCAGCAGGGCAGGGGGCGAGTACGGGCAGTACTTC CASRAGGEYGQYF
15 TRBJ2-5 . TRBV10-3 TRBD2 TGTGCCATCAGTGAGGGACTAGCGGGGGGAGAGACCCAGTACTTC CAISEGLAGGETQYF
16 TRBJ1-2 . TRBV28 . TGTGCCAGTAAACCCTCGCAGGGGTGGGGGGCCTATGGCTACACCTTC CASKPSQGWGAYGYTF
17 TRBJ1-2 . TRBV5-5 . TGTGCCAGCAGCTATACCGGGACGGACTCACCGATCTATGGCTACACCTTC CASSYTGTDSPIYGYTF
15 TRBJ2-1 few TRBV29-1 TRBD2 TGCAGCGTTGAACCGACTAGCGGGGCTAACAATGAGCAGTTCTTC CSVEPTSGANNEQFF
11 TRBJ2-1 . TRBV28 . TGTGCCAGCAGTTATAAGGGGGGGCCGTTCTTC CASSYKGGPFF
15 TRBJ1-6 . TRBV6-1 TRBD1 TGTGCCAGCAGGGGGACCACAGGGGGAAATTCACCCCTCCACTTT CASRGTTGGNSPLHF
14 TRBJ2-5 . TRBV20-1 . TGCAGTGCTAGAGATGGGCAGACTCAAGAGACCCAGTACTTC CSARDGQTQETQYF
14 TRBJ2-5 . TRBV10-3 . TGTGCCATCAGTGAGAGCCAGACTCTCGAGACCCAGTACTTC CAISESQTLETQYF
16 TRBJ2-7 . TRBV28 . TGTGCCAGCAGTCCAACTGCAGGTGCGGTGTTGGGAACCCAGTACTTC CASSPTAGAVLGTQYF
13 TRBJ2-5 many TRBV7-2 . TGTGCCAGCAGCGTCGCCGGGGAAGAGACCCAGTACTTC CASSVAGEETQYF
13 TRBJ1-6 few TRBV7-9 . TGTGCCACCCGGGACACAAATAATTCACCCCTCCACTTT CATRDTNNSPLHF
12 TRBJ1-6 few TRBV15 . TGTGCCACCAGCGAACAGCTTTCCCCCCTCCACTTT CATSEQLSPLHF
14 TRBJ2-7 . TRBV15 TRBD1 TGTGCCACCCGAAAGACAGGGGGTTCCTACGAGCAGTACTTC CATRKTGGSYEQYF
14 TRBJ2-3 . TRBV29-1 TRBD2 TGCAGCAGCGGGGGTCGCGGTGACACAGATACGCAGTATTTT CSSGGRGDTDTQYF
14 TRBJ2-7 . TRBV20-1 . TGCAGTGCTGGGAGGGGGACAATCTCCTACGAGCAGTACTTC CSAGRGTISYEQYF
14 TRBJ2-3 . TRBV12-3/TRBV12-4 . TGTGCCAGCAGTTCTCAGAGTAACACAGATACGCAGTATTTT CASSSQSNTDTQYF
15 TRBJ2-7 few TRBV20-1 . TGCAGTGCTAGGAGGTCCTCCGGGAACCATTACGAGCAGTACTTC CSARRSSGNHYEQYF
15 TRBJ2-5 . TRBV5-1 TRBD2 TGCGCCAGCAGCTTGAGCCCTAGCGGGGAGAAGACCCAGTACTTC CASSLSPSGEKTQYF
11 TRBJ1-1 . TRBV29-1 TRBD1 TGCAGCGTAGGACAGGCCACTGAAGCTTTCTTT CSVGQATEAFF
16 TRBJ1-2 . TRBV27 TRBD1 TGTGCCAGCAGTTTGCAAGGGGGCGGACTAGGCTATGGCTACACCTTC CASSLQGGGLGYGYTF
13 TRBJ2-1 . TRBV15 . TGTGCCACCAGCGTCCGGGAGCGTAGTGAGCAGTTCTTC CATSVRERSEQFF
15 TRBJ2-2 . TRBV5-4 TRBD1 TGTGCCAGCAGCAAGGACAGGGGTCTTACCGGGGAGCTGTTTTTT CASSKDRGLTGELFF
12 TRBJ2-3 . TRBV20-1 . TGCAGTGCAGAAACAGGGTCAGATACGCAGTATTTT CSAETGSDTQYF
16 TRBJ2-3 . TRBV7-6 TRBD2 TGTGCCAGCAGCCCCATAGCGGGGGGAAGCACAGATACGCAGTATTTT CASSPIAGGSTDTQYF
13 TRBJ2-5 . TRBV18 . TGTGCCAGCTCACCAGACCAGCAAGGGATCCAGTACTTC CASSPDQQGIQYF
21 TRBJ1-5 . TRBV5-5 TRBD1 TGTGCCAGCAGCCTGGACGGGAAACCGGGACAGGGGCTAAGCAGCAATCAGCCCCAGCATTTT CASSLDGKPGQGLSSNQPQHF
13 TRBJ1-2 . TRBV28 TRBD1 TGTGCCAGCGCTACAGGGGGAGTTAGAGGCTACACCTTC CASATGGVRGYTF
15 TRBJ2-7 . TRBV20-1 TRBD2 TGCAGTGCTAGAGATCGGGCTAGCGGGAGGAACGAGCAGTACTTC CSARDRASGRNEQYF
13 TRBJ2-5 few TRBV7-8 TRBD2 TGTGCCAGCCGGGGGAGGGCGGGTGAGACCCAGTACTTC CASRGRAGETQYF
14 TRBJ1-2 . TRBV12-3/TRBV12-4 . TGTGCCAGCAGGCCCGGGAGGCGCAACTATGGCTACACCTTC CASRPGRRNYGYTF
14 TRBJ2-5 few TRBV10-3 . TGTGCCATCAGTGAGGCCGGGACTCCAGAGACCCAGTACTTC CAISEAGTPETQYF
13 TRBJ2-5 few TRBV20-1 . TGCAGTGCTGGCAGGGTAAACCAAGAGACCCAGTACTTC CSAGRVNQETQYF
15 TRBJ1-4 . TRBV5-1 . TGCGCCAGCAGAACGGGAGCGTCAACTAATGAAAAACTGTTTTTT CASRTGASTNEKLFF
13 TRBJ1-5 . TRBV5-1 . TGCGCCAGCAGCTTGGCCTACAATCAGCCCCAGCATTTT CASSLAYNQPQHF
13 TRBJ2-7 many TRBV2 TRBD2 TGTGCCAGCAGCGTTCGGACTAGCGGCGAGCAGTACTTC CASSVRTSGEQYF
13 TRBJ2-1 few TRBV7-9 . TGTGTAGGGGGAAAGAGCTCCTACAATGAGCAGTTCTTC CVGGKSSYNEQFF
14 TRBJ2-7 . TRBV12-3/TRBV12-4 TRBD1 TGTGCCAGCAGTACGGGACAGGGTGGCCACGAGCAGTACTTC CASSTGQGGHEQYF